This T cell receptor (beta chain) was captured by sequencing in a study of shared clonotypes between healthy human individuals. The repertoire was sequenced with immunoSEQ multiplex PCR; TCRdb's copy has only in-frame clones and lacks some. This sample has 1,500,000 or so clones, with around 98.5% found just once. CD45RA-negative memory and CD45RA+ naive subsets were split from the CD4+ cells. V was pared by 3 bases and J by 0 bases, with 6 bases between. CDR3 length equals 13 residues. CDR1 and CDR2 (germline): SGHNT, YENEEA. As to this clone: Its specificity is unknown. Other nucleotide sequences in the sample specify the same CDR3.

Study-wide results and limits: Despite large depth, sorted-subset datasets appeared incompletely sequenced.

The sequencing sample was made of naive CD4+ T cells sorted from blood. Subset denoted: CD45RA+ positively selected. The TCR sequence derives from a man aged 25-40 years in good health. The gene calls are TRBV11-3 and TRBJ2-7; D is possibly TRBD1 (5 bases). CDR3: CASSLGPSYEQYF. CDR3 DNA: TGTGCCAGCAGCTTGGGGCCCTCCTACGAGCAGTACTTC.